The 18 T cell receptor beta chains reported below all come from one sample, sequenced in a study of graft-versus-host responses after intestinal transplantation. These receptors have no known antigen. Method: immunoSEQ multiplex PCR; TCRdb's copy keeps in-frame clones and lacks some. The sample consists of roughly 110,000 clones, approximately 94% of them appearing once. The specimen comprised unstimulated CD4+ T cells sorted from spleen or lymph node cells, sampled before transplant. The receptors were sampled from a human donor who was the organ donor for an intestinal transplant.

This chain links TRBV10-3 with TRBJ2-5; D may be TRBD2 (6 bases). Near its end, the DNA agrees better with TRBJ2-7, so the J call may be wrong. The germline V gene has CDR1 ENHRY and CDR2 SYGVKD. This CDR3 spans 15 amino acids. CDR3 nucleotide sequence: TGTGCCATCAGTGTTGGAAGCGGGTTTACCTACGAGCAGTACTTC. Its protein product is CAISVGSGFTYEQYF.

This chain connects TRBV9 to TRBJ2-3, with D tentatively TRBD2 (6 bases). The germline V gene has CDR1 SGDLS and CDR2 YYNGEE. This CDR3 has 14 residues. V was clipped by 4 bases and J by 2 bases, with 11 bases between them. The CDR3 DNA reads as TGTGCCAGCAGCTTTAGACTAGTCACAGATACGCAGTATTTT. Residues: CASSFRLVTDTQYF.

The V gene is TRBV5-1, the J gene TRBJ2-2; D is uncertain. CDR3 length: 17 amino acids. Germline V gene sequence: CDR1 SGHRS, CDR2 YFSETQ. Deletions cut 0 bases from V and 1 base from J, with 13 bases between. The CDR3 reads CASSLEVTRQNTGELFF. The CDR3 DNA reads TGCGCCAGCAGCTTGGAGGTAACCCGACAGAACACCGGGGAGCTGTTTTTT.

The chain carries TRBV30 and TRBJ1-3; 7 nucleotides agree with TRBD1. This CDR3 has 14 amino acids. Trimming removed 5 bases from V and 0 bases from J; junction bases left unmatched: 4. CDR1 is GTSNPN and CDR2 is SVGIG in the germline V gene (reference sequence). Here the CDR3 reads CAWQTGNSGNTIYF. Written as DNA, the CDR3 is TGTGCCTGGCAGACAGGGAACTCTGGAAACACCATATATTTT.

The V call is TRBV29-1, the J call TRBJ1-1, with D possibly TRBD1 on 5 matching bases. V was clipped by 8 bases and J by 0 bases, with 10 bases between them. This CDR3 region has 12 residues. Germline V gene sequence: CDR1 SQVTM, CDR2 ANQGSEA. The CDR3 sequence: CSSRQLNTEAFF. CDR3 nucleotides: TGCAGCTCAAGACAGTTGAACACTGAAGCTTTCTTT.

V usage is TRBV19 and J usage is TRBJ1-1, with D unresolved. CDR3 size: 14 residues. Germline values: CDR1 LNHDA, CDR2 SQIVND (reference sequence). Trimming removed 3 bases from V and 4 bases from J, with 12 bases in between. The CDR3 sequence is CASSMRAAGTEAFF. CDR3 sequence (DNA): TGTGCCAGTAGTATGCGGGCCGCCGGCACTGAAGCTTTCTTT. Filled out from reference TRBV19 and TRBJ1-1, the complete variable domain reads DGGITQSPKYLFRKEGQNVTLSCEQNLNHDAMYWYRQDPGQGLRLIYYSQIVNDFQKGDIAEGYSVSREKKESFPLTVTSAQKNPTAFYLCASSMRAAGTEAFFGQGTRLTVV.

This chain connects TRBV27 to TRBJ1-2; no clear D. V lost 7 bases, J lost 8 bases, and 14 bases lay in between. This CDR3 has 12 amino acids. Germline V gene sequence: CDR1 MNHEY, CDR2 SMNVEV (reference sequence). The CDR3 bases are TGTGCCAGCAAAGGATACGCAGGCGGCTACACCTTC. Its translation is CASKGYAGGYTF.

This chain joins TRBV5-1 and TRBJ2-2, with TRBD2 identical over 12 bases. Germline CDR1 SGHRS, CDR2 YFSETQ. V dropped 4 bases and J dropped 3; count of bases not matched to a gene: 4. The CDR3 length is 16 residues. CDR3 sequence reads: CASSPRLAGDTGELFF. CDR3 coding DNA: TGCGCCAGCAGCCCCCGACTAGCGGGGGACACCGGGGAGCTGTTTTTT.

The chain employs TRBV29-1 and TRBJ2-5; 10 nucleotides align to TRBD1. This CDR3 spans 13 amino acids. Germline CDR1 and CDR2: SQVTM and ANQGSEA. J was trimmed by 4 bases and V by 7 bases; bases with no gene match: 6. The CDR3 loop is CSAPGQGLETQYF. The CDR3 bases are TGCAGCGCCCCGGGACAGGGGTTAGAGACCCAGTACTTC.

The chain links TRBV7-9 to TRBJ1-4, with 7 bases identical to TRBD1. CDR3 length: 14 residues. The V and J ends lost 0 bases and 10 bases, in that order; junction bases with no gene match: 5. In germline, CDR1 is SEHNR, CDR2 FQNEAQ (reference sequence). This CDR3 is CASSLAGDSPKLFF. The CDR3 DNA follows: TGTGCCAGCAGCTTAGCGGGGGACAGCCCAAAACTGTTTTTT.

The gene calls are TRBV28 and TRBJ2-7, with 8 bases aligning to TRBD1. This CDR3 contains 15 residues. The V gene end was trimmed by 5 bases and the J gene end by 4 bases; junction bases not matched to a gene: 10. Per germline, CDR1 MDHEN and CDR2 SYDVKM. Here the CDR3 DNA reads TGTGCCAGCAGTGAGAGGCAGGGGGCGCGTTACGAGCAGTACTTC. Its translation is CASSERQGARYEQYF.

This clone was counted a few times. The chain couples TRBV6-1 to TRBJ2-2; the match to TRBD2 covers 11 bases. Trimming took 7 bases from V and 6 from J; bases not matched to a gene: 4. The CDR3 covers 14 residues. Germline CDR1 reads MNHNS; CDR2 reads SASEGT. The chain's CDR3 is CASNTLAGAGELFF. CDR3 nucleotide sequence: TGTGCCAGCAACACACTAGCGGGAGCCGGGGAGCTGTTTTTT.

The chain is built from TRBV7-9 and TRBJ2-3, with 9 bases aligning to TRBD2. J was trimmed by 6 bases and V by 6 bases; bases with no gene match: 7. This CDR3 has 14 residues. Germline V gene lookup returns CDR1 SEHNR and CDR2 FQNEAQ (reference sequence). This CDR3 reads CASSRIAGVDTQYF. CDR3 DNA: TGTGCCAGCAGTCGGATAGCGGGAGTGGATACGCAGTATTTT.

V usage is TRBV30 and J usage is TRBJ2-7, with D possibly matching TRBD2 (5 bases). The V gene lost 2 bases and the J gene lost 5 bases, with 10 bases spanning the gap. The CDR3 loop spans 12 amino acids. Germline CDR1 reads GTSNPN; CDR2 reads SVGIG (reference sequence). CDR3 nucleotide sequence: TGTGCCTGGAGTACCGGGAACGACGAGCAGTACTTC. This codes for CAWSTGNDEQYF.

CDR3 residues: CASSSRPARGSGYTF. Written as DNA, the CDR3 is TGTGCCAGCAGTTCCCGACCCGCCAGGGGGTCTGGCTACACCTTC. J is TRBJ1-2 and V is TRBV6-5, with TRBD1 identical over 7 bases. The CDR3 runs to 15 residues. The germline V gene has CDR1 MNHEY and CDR2 SVGAGI. The J segment lost 7 bases and the V segment lost 4 bases, leaving 12 bases of the junction unmatched.

This clone was seen more than once but under ten times. The chain recombines TRBV6-1 with TRBJ2-7, with 7 bases fitting TRBD1. The CDR3 contains 13 residues. Unmatched junction bases numbered 6, after V lost 9 bases and J lost 1 base. The germline V gene encodes CDR1 MNHNS and CDR2 SASEGT. The CDR3 nucleotides read TGTGCCAGGTTCCGGGACAGTTCCTACGAGCAGTACTTC. This codes for CARFRDSSYEQYF.

This clone was seen only once. This chain links TRBV29-1 with TRBJ1-2; 7 bases fit TRBD1. The CDR3 extends over 12 amino acids. Germline CDR1 and CDR2: SQVTM and ANQGSEA. The V gene end was trimmed by 2 bases and the J gene end by 8 bases; junction bases not matched to a gene: 5. The CDR3 loop is CSVEYQGGGYTF. As DNA, the CDR3 is TGCAGCGTTGAATACCAGGGGGGCGGCTACACCTTC.

The V and J genes are TRBV11-2 and TRBJ2-7; no firm D call. V dropped 1 base and J dropped 6 bases, with 16 bases sitting between them. The CDR3 is made up of 15 amino acids. The germline V gene has CDR1 SGHAT and CDR2 FQNNGV. CDR3 DNA: TGTGCCAGCAGCTTAGTAATTTCGACTGCCGGCGAGCAGTACTTC. Encoded protein: CASSLVISTAGEQYF. The variable domain in full, completed from reference TRBV11-2 and TRBJ2-7, reads EAGVAQSPRYKIIEKRQSVAFWCNPISGHATLYWYQQILGQGPKLLIQFQNNGVVDDSQLPKDRFSAERLKGVDSTLKIQPAKLEDSAVYLCASSLVISTAGEQYFGPGTRLTVT.